Sequencing of this TCR beta chain was carried out in a study of T-cell reconstitution after alpha-beta-depleted transplantation in children. Findings and caveats of the study: Where alpha-beta T cells came from about two months after transplant was reportedly several hundred expanded graft clones. The main origin of T-cell counts and diversity one year after transplant was newly produced T cells. Day-60 TCRbeta diversity that was high in some patients was derived from surviving recipient T cells and thymic progenitors.

Unique molecular identifiers were incorporated when the TCRbeta library was constructed. Each CDR3 protein is one row after TCRdb ran MiXCR on the PCR reads. The sample has hundreds of thousands of distinct CDR3 sequences; around 13% are singletons. This clonotype showed up many times. As yet, its antigen is unknown. The CDR3 sequence is 13 residues long. Germline V gene sequence: CDR1 SGHRS, CDR2 YFSETQ. The V end lost 0 bases, the J end lost 2 bases, and 5 bases lay between the germline ends. This chain connects TRBV5-1 to TRBJ2-5; D not certain. The TCR comes from a girl aged 2 to 10 with congenital amegakaryocytic thrombocytopenia, due to receive a stem cell transplant. Specimen: PBMCs, collected before TCRalphabeta/CD19-depleted stem cell transplant. The CDR3 coding sequence is TGCGCCAGCAGCTTGGCACAGCAAGAGACCCAGTACTTC. It codes for CASSLAQQETQYF. Looking up the rest from reference TRBV5-1 and TRBJ2-5 gives the full variable domain: KAGVTQTPRYLIKTRGQQVTLSCSPISGHRSVSWYQQTPGQGLQFLFEYFSETQRNKGNFPGRFSGRQFSNSRSEMNVSTLELGDSALYLCASSLAQQETQYFGPGTRLLVL.